This TCR beta chain derives from a study of blood T cell repertoires in COVID-19. About the study: Sites in the United States, Italy and Spain provided acute and convalescent COVID-19 samples. T cells, B-cell-depleted T cells, or PBMCs provided the cDNA or gDNA that served as material.

Germline CDR1 MNHEY, CDR2 SVGAGI. V lost 5 bases, J lost 7 bases, and 8 bases stayed unmatched. This CDR3 comprises 15 residues. Sequencing used immunoSEQ multiplex PCR; TCRdb keeps in-frame clones, though not all of them. The sample carries 75,000 or so clones, 80% recorded once. Input material: peripheral blood. The TCR sequence derives from a man aged 60 to 69 with active or convalescent COVID-19. The V call is TRBV6-5, the J call TRBJ1-6, with TRBD1 matching 7 bases. The CDR3 spells CASSTGQAGNSPLHF. The CDR3 region has the DNA TGTGCCAGCAGTACTGGACAGGCAGGAAATTCACCCCTCCACTTT.